This TCR beta chain stems from a study of PD-1 blockade in classical Hodgkin lymphoma. Comment on this clone: Antigen unknown.

Study-wide points: Patients with an early start, nivolumab under 1 year after ASCT, were excluded.

Following autologous stem cell transplantation, relapse occurred in every patient, and exposure to brentuximab vedotin varied. Thawed PBMCs underwent magnetic negative selection to obtain purified CD8+ T cells. V was trimmed by 1 base and J by 3 bases, leaving 11 bases between them. This CDR3 comprises 14 residues. Looked up from germline, CDR1 is SGDLS and CDR2 is YYNGEE. Produced via immunoSEQ multiplex PCR; TCRdb's table is partial and in-frame only. The sample includes around 6,000 clones, around 57% of them seen just once. Sequences were derived from CD8+ T cells from blood, sampled at baseline. V usage is TRBV9 and J usage is TRBJ2-7, with no clear D. The sequence was collected from a human donor with classical Hodgkin lymphoma. The CDR3 spells CASSVLDGYYEQYF. CDR3 nucleotides: TGTGCCAGCAGCGTACTAGACGGATACTACGAGCAGTACTTC.